A single sample gave rise to the 25 T cell receptor beta chains below, sequenced in a study of T cells in Graves' hyperthyroidism and ophthalmopathy. The source material, RNA transcripts, was used to amplify TCR beta CDR3 regions. RT-PCR in the first round (using the HTBI primer set) targeted the TCR CDR3. Each CDR3 protein gets one entry after TCRdb re-called the multiplex PCR reads with MiXCR. The sample comprises about 560,000 distinct CDR3 sequences, 15% to 20% of which are singletons, and 15% to 20% rests with the top ten. Sample: blood. The receptors were sampled from a young woman with Graves' hyperthyroidism.

Turning to this clonotype: A much larger clone sits a single nucleotide away, making a read error possible. The chain carries TRBV20-1 and TRBJ2-5; 9 positions match TRBD2. Near its end, the DNA agrees better with TRBJ2-1, so the J call may be wrong. The CDR3 runs to 12 residues. Germline V gene sequence: CDR1 DFQATT, CDR2 SNEGSKA (reference sequence). The CDR3 spells CSAAGTSRTQFF. CDR3 bases: TGCAGTGCTGCCGGGACTAGCAGGACCCAGTTCTTC.

This clonotype was observed a handful of times. This rearrangement joins TRBV14 to TRBJ2-1, with 10 bases fitting TRBD2. V shed 1 base and J 6 bases; nucleotides not matched to a gene: 6. CDR3 length: 16 amino acids. In germline, CDR1 is SGHDN, CDR2 FVKESK. In DNA, the CDR3 is TGTGCCAGCAGCCAAGGAACCCTAGCGGGAGTCAATGAGCAGTTCTTC. Its translation: CASSQGTLAGVNEQFF.

This clonotype was counted ten times or more. This sequence joins TRBV12-3 or TRBV12-4 and TRBJ2-2, with 12 bases fitting TRBD1. V shed 7 bases, J shed 0 bases, and the junction held 9 bases outside the gene matches. This CDR3 spans 18 amino acids. The CDR3 bases are TGTGCCAGCACCCAGGGGACAGGGGGCACCTCGAACACCGGGGAGCTGTTTTTT. Amino acids: CASTQGTGGTSNTGELFF.

This clonotype was counted between two and nine times. The chain couples TRBV20-1 to TRBJ1-1, with no clear D. The length of the CDR3 is 11 residues. The V end lost 6 bases, the J end lost 5 bases, and 10 bases lay between the germline ends. Germline assignment: CDR1 DFQATT and CDR2 SNEGSKA (reference sequence). The DNA of the CDR3 is TGCAGTGCCTTCGGGCTTACTGAAGCTTTCTTT. This codes for CSAFGLTEAFF.

The V gene is TRBV5-1, the J gene TRBJ2-7; either TRBD1 or TRBD2 may supply D (5 bases each). V was cut by 1 base and J by 2 bases, with 10 bases left in between. Per the germline V gene, CDR1 is SGHRS and CDR2 is YFSETQ. This CDR3 is 14 amino acids long. The CDR3: CASSLWQGAYEQYF. In DNA, the CDR3 is TGCGCCAGCAGCTTGTGGCAGGGAGCCTACGAGCAGTACTTC.

The rearrangement uses TRBV30 and TRBJ2-7; D is unclear. Germline CDR1 is GTSNPN and CDR2 is SVGIG (reference sequence). The CDR3 has 13 amino acids. V gave up 4 bases and J gave up 0 bases, with 10 bases separating them. Here the CDR3 DNA reads TGTGCCTGGAACGGCCGGAACTCCTACGAGCAGTACTTC. It encodes CAWNGRNSYEQYF. Full variable domain (missing parts from reference TRBV30 and TRBJ2-7): SQTIHQWPATLVQPVGSPLSLECTVEGTSNPNLYWYRQAAGRGLQLLFYSVGIGQISSEVPQNLSASRPQDRQFILSSKKLLLSDSGFYLCAWNGRNSYEQYFGPGTRLTVT.

This clonotype was counted between two and nine times. One end of the junction varies from germline; a read error may be responsible. The chain couples TRBV10-3 to TRBJ2-6; D perhaps matches TRBD1 (5 bases). The CDR3 totals 15 residues. CDR1 is ENHRY and CDR2 is SYGVKD in the germline V gene. This CDR3 reads CAISDAGSGATVLTF. CDR3 bases: TGTGCCATCAGTGATGCCGGCTCTGGGGCCACCGTCCTGACTTTC.

The chain employs TRBV4-3 and TRBJ1-2; the D is unclear. CDR3 length: 13 amino acids. Germline loops: CDR1 LGHNA, CDR2 YSLEER. The V end lost 0 bases, the J end lost 5 bases, and 7 bases lay between the germline ends. The CDR3 region is CASSQDLPYGYTF. As DNA, the CDR3 is TGCGCCAGCAGCCAAGATCTGCCTTATGGCTACACCTTC.

The rearrangement links TRBV7-2 to TRBJ1-2; a possible D gene is TRBD1 (6 bases). The V end was cut by 5 bases, the J end by 7 bases, with 23 bases between. The CDR3 spans 16 residues. Looked up from germline, CDR1 is SGHTA and CDR2 is FQGNSA. The CDR3 spells CASSPRQVGSGGGYTF. The CDR3 DNA is TGTGCCAGCAGCCCAAGACAGGTTGGAAGCGGTGGTGGCTACACCTTC.

The chain combines TRBV12-3 or TRBV12-4 with TRBJ2-1; perhaps TRBD2 as D (6 bases). V lost 8 bases and J 5 bases, leaving 13 bases between the germline ends. The CDR3 extends over 13 amino acids. CDR3 protein: CASAPRRDNEQFF. In nucleotides, the CDR3 is TGTGCCAGCGCCCCCCGGAGGGACAATGAGCAGTTCTTC.

In DNA, the CDR3 is TGTGCCAGCAGGGGTGGAGGAGCTGACACCGGGGAGCTGTTTTTT. This translates into CASRGGGADTGELFF. The chain combines TRBV7-9 with TRBJ2-2, with D tentatively TRBD2 (5 bases). V lost 6 bases and J 3 bases, leaving 14 bases between the germline ends. Germline assignment: CDR1 SEHNR and CDR2 FQNEAQ (reference sequence). The CDR3 extends over 15 amino acids.

The chain carries TRBV13 and TRBJ1-2, with 7 nucleotides matching TRBD1. CDR1 and CDR2 from the germline V gene are PRHDT and FYEKMQ (reference sequence). The trim removed 4 bases at V and 0 bases at J, leaving 5 bases unmatched. The CDR3 is 15 residues long. The CDR3 spells CASSSSDRPNYGYTF. CDR3 DNA sequence: TGTGCCAGCAGCTCCTCGGACAGGCCTAACTATGGCTACACCTTC.

V usage is TRBV2 and J usage is TRBJ2-4; D is perhaps TRBD2 (5 bases). Germline V gives CDR1 SNHLY, CDR2 FYNNEI. The germline V and J ends were trimmed by 4 bases and 7 bases, with 14 bases remaining between them. The CDR3 is made up of 14 amino acids. CDR3 sequence (DNA): TGTGCCAGCAGTGCGGGGTTCCGGGCCAACATTCAGTACTTC. This sequence encodes CASSAGFRANIQYF.

The rearrangement links TRBV24-1 to TRBJ2-5, with D possibly matching TRBD2 (5 bases). The CDR3 sequence is 17 residues long. Trimming removed 3 bases from V and 3 bases from J, with 19 bases in between. Germline loops: CDR1 KGHDR, CDR2 SFDVKD. CDR3 DNA sequence: TGTGCCACCAGTGATCCCTCTCTTGCGGGCACCAAAGAGACCCAGTACTTC. Its translation: CATSDPSLAGTKETQYF.

This clonotype has a handful of counts. The chain employs TRBV6-2 or TRBV6-3 and TRBJ2-1; D is ambiguous. The germline CDR1 and CDR2 sequences are MNHEY and SVGEGT. Trimming left V 0 bases short and J 2 bases short, with 17 bases between. This CDR3 contains 18 residues. CDR3 nucleotide sequence: TGTGCCAGCAGTTACTCGCCTCCTGCGGTCGCCGCCTACAATGAGCAGTTCTTC. Its translation is CASSYSPPAVAAYNEQFF.

This clonotype was observed many times. V gene TRBV12-3 or TRBV12-4 combines with J gene TRBJ2-6, with 7 bases aligning to TRBD1. V trimming: 5 bases; J trimming: 2 bases; junction bases outside the gene matches: 9. This CDR3 is built from 17 residues. For the CDR3, the DNA is TGTGCCAGCAGTACCCGACAGGGCGTCACTGGGGCCAACGTCCTGACTTTC. Its protein is CASSTRQGVTGANVLTF.

This clonotype was detected a few times. The chain links TRBV11-2 to TRBJ2-1; no clear D gene. V was cut by 5 bases and J by 4 bases, with 9 bases left in between. Germline CDR1 SGHAT, CDR2 FQNNGV. This CDR3 comprises 13 residues. CDR3 sequence (DNA): TGTGCCAGCAGCCCGTACCTATACAATGAGCAGTTCTTC. Amino acid sequence: CASSPYLYNEQFF.

The chain combines TRBV29-1 with TRBJ2-1, with no clear D. This CDR3 comprises 14 residues. Germline loops: CDR1 SQVTM, CDR2 ANQGSEA. V shed 7 bases and J shed 0 bases, with 13 bases lying between them. In nucleotides, the CDR3 is TGCAGCGGCCGGGCCTCCAGCTCCTACAATGAGCAGTTCTTC. Amino acids: CSGRASSSYNEQFF.

This clonotype was found a few times. The rearrangement links TRBV29-1 to TRBJ2-1, with 11 bases aligning to TRBD1. Germline V gene sequence: CDR1 SQVTM, CDR2 ANQGSEA. The CDR3 sequence is 12 residues long. The J segment lost 13 bases and the V segment lost 7 bases, leaving 9 bases of the junction unmatched. The CDR3 region has the DNA TGCAGCGCCTTGGGACAGGGGGTAAGACAGTTCTTC. Translated, it gives CSALGQGVRQFF.

The chain employs TRBV19 and TRBJ1-2; 10 bases are shared with TRBD1. Trimming cost V 5 bases and J 4 bases; bases outside gene matches: 10. CDR1 and CDR2 from the germline V gene are LNHDA and SQIVND (reference sequence). The CDR3 is made up of 16 amino acids. Written as DNA, the CDR3 is TGTGCCAGTAGTCGACAGGGGGCTCTTAAGGCCTATGGCTACACCTTC. The encoded protein is CASSRQGALKAYGYTF.

This clonotype appeared a few times. This rearrangement joins TRBV7-2 to TRBJ2-7; 8 bases fit TRBD1. The CDR3 runs to 14 residues. Germline V gene data show CDR1 as SGHTA and CDR2 as FQGNSA. V lost 2 bases, J lost 1 base, and 1 base stayed unmatched. Here the CDR3 reads CASSLHRGSYEQYF. The CDR3 nucleotides are TGTGCCAGCAGCTTACACAGGGGGTCCTACGAGCAGTACTTC.

This clonotype showed up many times. This chain links TRBV7-8 with TRBJ2-7, with TRBD1 matching over 11 bases. Germline CDR1 reads SGHVS; CDR2 reads FQNEAQ. CDR3 length: 16 residues. J was trimmed by 3 bases and V by 4 bases; bases with no gene match: 8. The CDR3 nucleotides read TGTGCCAGCAGCTCCGCCACCGGGACAGGGGGCTACGAGCAGTACTTC. Translating it yields CASSSATGTGGYEQYF.

This clonotype was observed many times. The chain recombines TRBV12-3 or TRBV12-4 with TRBJ2-1, with 7 bases fitting TRBD2. There are 15 residues in the CDR3. V trimming: 7 bases; J trimming: 5 bases; junction bases outside the gene matches: 11. In nucleotides, the CDR3 is TGTGCCAGCACCCTTGGACTAGTCCCTCACAATGAGCAGTTCTTC. Translation gives CASTLGLVPHNEQFF.

The rearrangement links TRBV18 to TRBJ2-7; 9 bases are a match to TRBD2. Germline V gives CDR1 KGHSH, CDR2 LQKENI. The CDR3 runs 14 residues. V was clipped by 3 bases and J by 5 bases; unmatched bases: 5. The CDR3 spells CASSPSSGTDEQYF. The CDR3 DNA sequence: TGTGCCAGCTCACCTTCTAGCGGGACCGACGAGCAGTACTTC.

This clonotype appeared a few times. A junction end diverges from the germline sequence, so it may reflect a read error. The chain links TRBV12-3 or TRBV12-4 to TRBJ2-3; 14 nucleotides agree with TRBD2. The CDR3 length is 18 residues. CDR3 DNA: TGTACCAGCACAAAATACGGGGGACTAGCGGGAGTGGAAGATACGCAGTATTTT. This encodes CTSTKYGGLAGVEDTQYF.